These 27 T cell receptor beta chains originate from one sample sequenced in a study of T cell responses to AZD1222 COVID-19 vaccine. Generated by immunoSEQ multiplex PCR, the TCRdb table keeps only in-frame clones and is missing some. The sample contains 110,000 or so clones, 87% of which appear only once. This sample comprised peripheral blood, obtained 28 days after the second AZD1222 dose. The receptors derive from an adult who received the AZD1222 COVID-19 vaccine.

The chain uses TRBV11-3 and TRBJ1-3; 7 bases agree with TRBD1. This CDR3 is 15 amino acids long. Trimming removed 5 bases from V and 3 bases from J; junction bases left unmatched: 7. In germline, CDR1 is SGHNT, CDR2 YENEEA. The DNA for the CDR3 is TGTGCCAGCAGCGTACCAGGGACAGTTGGAAACACCATATATTTT. It is translated as CASSVPGTVGNTIYF. Combining the CDR3 with reference TRBV11-3 and TRBJ1-3 gives the whole variable domain EAGVVQSPRYKIIEKKQPVAFWCNPISGHNTLYWYLQNLGQGPELLIRYENEEAVDDSQLPKDRFSAERLKGVDSTLKIQPAELGDSAVYLCASSVPGTVGNTIYFGEGSWLTVV.

The CDR3 loop is CASSLRFDTEAFF. CDR3 DNA: TGTGCCAGCAGTCTACGGTTTGACACTGAAGCTTTCTTT. The chain has TRBV28 and TRBJ1-1, with D uncertain. The CDR3 loop spans 13 amino acids. Germline assignment: CDR1 MDHEN and CDR2 SYDVKM. The V and J ends lost 5 bases and 3 bases respectively, with 10 bases between them.

This chain links TRBV5-1 with TRBJ2-1; 16 bases are shared with TRBD2. CDR1 is SGHRS, CDR2 YFSETQ, per germline. The CDR3 runs 18 residues. Trimming removed 0 bases from V and 5 bases from J; junction bases left unmatched: 5. The CDR3 nucleotides read TGCGCCAGCAGCTTGGGTACGGGACTAGCGGGGGGGCACAATGAGCAGTTCTTC. This encodes CASSLGTGLAGGHNEQFF.

The chain recombines TRBV6-5 with TRBJ1-5; TRBD1 is a possible D gene (5 bases). The CDR3 contains 15 residues. CDR1 is MNHEY and CDR2 is SVGAGI in the germline V gene. The germline V and J ends were trimmed by 6 bases and 2 bases, with 14 bases remaining between them. The CDR3 protein is CASSPGGDGNQPQHF. The CDR3 DNA reads as TGTGCCAGCAGCCCCGGGGGGGATGGCAATCAGCCCCAGCATTTT.

The chain combines TRBV9 with TRBJ2-6; the match to TRBD2 covers 7 bases. The germline CDR1 and CDR2 sequences are SGDLS and YYNGEE. V lost 5 bases to trimming and J lost 1 base; unmatched junction nucleotides: 9. The CDR3 extends over 17 amino acids. CDR3 in amino acids: CASRGSGVDSGANVLTF. The CDR3 DNA reads TGTGCCAGCAGGGGCAGCGGGGTTGATTCTGGGGCCAACGTCCTGACTTTC.

This chain uses TRBV19 with TRBJ1-4, with D unresolved. The germline CDR1 and CDR2 sequences are LNHDA and SQIVND (reference sequence). The CDR3 consists of 14 residues. The V end lost 9 bases, the J end lost 0 bases, and 11 bases lay between the germline ends. The CDR3 reads CASTKRATNEKLFF. For the CDR3, the DNA is TGTGCCAGCACGAAGCGCGCAACTAATGAAAAACTGTTTTTT.

The chain recombines TRBV7-9 with TRBJ1-6; tentative D call: TRBD1 (5 bases). This CDR3 comprises 15 residues. Germline V gene sequence: CDR1 SEHNR, CDR2 FQNEAQ (reference sequence). The V end lost 5 bases, the J end lost 7 bases, and 15 bases lay between the germline ends. Here the CDR3 DNA reads TGTGCCAGCAGCCTTTCCGGGACGGGGAATTCACCCCTCCACTTT. Translation: CASSLSGTGNSPLHF.

The genes are TRBV30 and TRBJ2-1, with D possibly being TRBD1 or TRBD2 (5 bases each). Trimming left V 3 bases short and J 6 bases short, with 18 bases between. The germline CDR1 and CDR2 sequences are GTSNPN and SVGIG (reference sequence). The length of the CDR3 is 15 residues. CDR3 residues: CAWRHLSYGANEQFF. Here the CDR3 DNA reads TGTGCCTGGAGACACCTTTCCTACGGGGCCAATGAGCAGTTCTTC.

The V and J genes are TRBV4-1 and TRBJ2-3; 10 nucleotides line up with TRBD2. V lost 0 bases and J lost 4; bases outside the gene matches: 7. Germline-derived CDR1 and CDR2 are MGHRA and YSYEKL. The CDR3 is made up of 17 amino acids. CDR3 residues: CASSQETRLAGADTQYF. The CDR3 coding sequence is TGCGCCAGCAGCCAAGAAACCCGGCTAGCGGGGGCAGATACGCAGTATTTT.

Only one count was recorded for this clone. The rearrangement joins TRBV15 to TRBJ2-6; no clear D. The CDR3 extends over 18 amino acids. V lost 0 bases to trimming and J lost 4 bases, with 16 bases between them. Germline V gene data show CDR1 as LNHNV and CDR2 as YYDKDF (reference sequence). The CDR3 nucleotides read TGTGCCACCAGCAGAGATGTATCATCAGGATCGGGGGCCAACGTCCTGACTTTC. Amino acid sequence: CATSRDVSSGSGANVLTF.

The chain uses TRBV5-6 and TRBJ1-3, with 8 bases fitting TRBD1. Germline values: CDR1 SGHDT, CDR2 YYEEEE. The CDR3 runs to 14 residues. Trimming took 4 bases from V and 3 from J; bases not matched to a gene: 3. The CDR3 region has the DNA TGTGCCAGCAGCACCACAGGGGGTGGAAACACCATATATTTT. Protein sequence: CASSTTGGGNTIYF.

The J gene is TRBJ2-5, the V gene TRBV4-3; 9 bases are shared with TRBD1. The V segment lost 3 bases and the J segment 5 bases; nucleotides outside the gene matches: 4. Germline V CDR1 and CDR2: LGHNA, YSLEER. This CDR3 is 14 amino acids long. CDR3 coding DNA: TGCGCCAGCAGCCAGGACAGGGGAAGGGAGACCCAGTACTTC. It yields the protein CASSQDRGRETQYF.

V usage is TRBV7-9 and J usage is TRBJ2-5; D call uncertain. Trimming shortened V by 3 bases and J by 5 bases, and 7 bases separated the two germline ends. Germline V CDR1 and CDR2: SEHNR, FQNEAQ (reference sequence). The CDR3 is 12 amino acids. The CDR3 reads CASSFMRETQYF. CDR3 nucleotides: TGTGCCAGCAGCTTTATGAGGGAGACCCAGTACTTC.

The rearrangement uses TRBV6-2 or TRBV6-3 and TRBJ2-7; D uncertain. V gave up 4 bases and J gave up 13 bases, with 20 bases separating them. This CDR3 comprises 13 residues. Germline CDR1 reads MNHEY; CDR2 reads SVGEGT. The CDR3 DNA reads as TGTGCCAGCAGTTCACCGACCTCCTTCTTACCTTACTTC. It specifies CASSSPTSFLPYF.

The chain has TRBV4-2 and TRBJ1-2; the match to TRBD1 covers 7 bases. Germline CDR1 reads LGHNA; CDR2 reads YNFKEQ. The CDR3 runs 15 residues. With 0 bases clipped from V and 3 bases from J, the junction kept 4 bases outside the gene matches. CDR3 residues: CASSQDPTGYYGYTF. The CDR3 DNA reads as TGTGCCAGCAGCCAAGATCCGACAGGGTACTATGGCTACACCTTC.

This clone has more than one count but fewer than ten. V usage is TRBV25-1 and J usage is TRBJ2-2; D is perhaps TRBD1 or TRBD2 (6 bases each). Germline CDR1 reads MGHDK; CDR2 reads SYGVNS. The CDR3 has 15 amino acids. The V gene lost 1 base and the J gene lost 5 bases, with 11 bases spanning the gap. CDR3 nucleotide sequence: TGTGCCAGCAGTGAATGGGGGGCTGGGACCGGGGAGCTGTTTTTT. Its protein is CASSEWGAGTGELFF.

J is TRBJ2-1 and V is TRBV28; no clear D. Looked up from germline, CDR1 is MDHEN and CDR2 is SYDVKM. V lost 3 bases, J lost 6 bases, and 15 bases lay in between. This CDR3 is built from 15 residues. Here the CDR3 reads CASSLRETAGNEQFF. Here the CDR3 DNA reads TGTGCCAGCAGTTTGAGAGAAACAGCTGGCAATGAGCAGTTCTTC.

The V gene is TRBV7-2, the J gene TRBJ2-1; tentatively, D is TRBD2 (7 bases). Trimming cost V 4 bases and J 9 bases, with 22 bases left between them. This CDR3 is 16 amino acids long. Germline values: CDR1 SGHTA, CDR2 FQGNSA. The CDR3 is CASSSYQVGGPVEQFF. CDR3 in DNA: TGTGCCAGCAGCTCATACCAGGTGGGGGGGCCGGTTGAGCAGTTCTTC. Based on the CDR3 plus reference TRBV7-2 and TRBJ2-1, the full variable domain is GAGVSQSPSNKVTEKGKDVELRCDPISGHTALYWYRQSLGQGLEFLIYFQGNSAPDKSGLPSDRFSAERTGGSVSTLTIQRTQQEDSAVYLCASSSYQVGGPVEQFFGPGTRLTVL.

This chain links TRBV19 with TRBJ1-1; D gene unclear. The CDR3 contains 14 residues. In germline, CDR1 is LNHDA, CDR2 SQIVND (reference sequence). V lost 8 bases and J 5 bases, leaving 18 bases between the germline ends. The CDR3 DNA reads TGTGCCAGTTCCCAGACTCCCTCGGCGACTGAAGCTTTCTTT. Protein product: CASSQTPSATEAFF.

This clone has a single count. The rearrangement links TRBV7-9 to TRBJ2-1; a weak D match, TRBD2 (6 bases). Germline CDR1 is SEHNR and CDR2 is FQNEAQ (reference sequence). There are 16 residues in the CDR3. V dropped 0 bases and J dropped 7 bases, with 16 bases sitting between them. The CDR3: CASSLASAGLLNEQFF. CDR3 coding DNA: TGTGCCAGCAGCTTAGCGTCTGCGGGACTTTTAAATGAGCAGTTCTTC.

The chain has TRBV7-2 and TRBJ1-1; tentative D call: TRBD1 (6 bases). Between the trimmed V and J ends, which lost 7 bases and 1 base, there was a span of 19 bases. This CDR3 is 16 amino acids long. Per germline, CDR1 SGHTA and CDR2 FQGNSA. Written as DNA, the CDR3 is TGTGCCAGCACCGCCGGGTCGGGGACAAAGAACACTGAAGCTTTCTTT. Translation: CASTAGSGTKNTEAFF.

The gene calls are TRBV4-3 and TRBJ1-6; D might be TRBD1 (5 bases). The CDR3 spans 15 residues. Germline V lookup: CDR1 LGHNA, CDR2 YSLEER. The V gene lost 2 bases and the J gene lost 6 bases, with 11 bases spanning the gap. The CDR3 nucleotides read TGCGCCAGCAGCCAAACTTACGGGGGTAATTCACCCCTCCACTTT. It is translated as CASSQTYGGNSPLHF.

The chain links TRBV5-6 to TRBJ2-7; TRBD1 is a possible D gene (5 bases). V was clipped by 0 bases and J by 2 bases, with 12 bases between them. The CDR3 has 15 residues. Looked up from germline, CDR1 is SGHDT and CDR2 is YYEEEE. CDR3 sequence: CASSLEGRAPYEQYF. The CDR3 bases are TGTGCCAGCAGCTTGGAAGGCAGGGCCCCCTACGAGCAGTACTTC.

This clone appeared once. The gene calls are TRBV7-9 and TRBJ2-5; D unresolved. Germline V gives CDR1 SEHNR, CDR2 FQNEAQ (reference sequence). V shed 3 bases and J shed 1 base, with 3 bases lying between them. The CDR3 spans 12 residues. The CDR3 sequence: CASSFSQETQYF. For the CDR3, the DNA is TGTGCCAGCAGCTTCAGCCAAGAGACCCAGTACTTC.

CDR3 residues: CASSAGGSGNTIYF. Written as DNA, the CDR3 is TGTGCCAGCAGCGCAGGGGGCTCTGGAAACACCATATATTTT. The chain employs TRBV9 and TRBJ1-3; TRBD1 matches at 7 bases. With 3 bases clipped from V and 0 bases from J, the junction kept 0 bases outside the gene matches. The CDR3 sequence is 14 residues long. CDR1 is SGDLS and CDR2 is YYNGEE in the germline V gene.

This clone has a single count. Additional DNA sequences in this sample encode the identical CDR3. The chain carries TRBV18 and TRBJ1-2; no firm D call. The germline gives CDR1 KGHSH, CDR2 LQKENI. V was clipped by 2 bases and J by 2 bases, with 6 bases between them. This CDR3 spans 13 amino acids. The CDR3 loop reads CASSPAANYGYTF. The CDR3 DNA follows: TGTGCCAGCTCACCAGCGGCGAACTATGGCTACACCTTC.

This chain links TRBV6-5 with TRBJ2-7, with D possibly TRBD1 on 5 matching bases. CDR3 length: 15 residues. The germline gives CDR1 MNHEY, CDR2 SVGAGI. V lost 5 bases and J 1 base, leaving 15 bases between the germline ends. This CDR3 reads CASSPTGTRSYEQYF. CDR3 sequence (DNA): TGTGCCAGCAGTCCCACAGGAACACGATCCTACGAGCAGTACTTC.